Listed below are T cell receptor beta chains from one sample, sequenced in a study of T cell changes during pregnancy in multiple sclerosis. The protocol was immunoSEQ multiplex PCR, while the TCRdb copy is restricted to in-frame clones and leaves out a portion. The table includes more than 55,000 clones, about 94% detected once. Sequencing used CD8+ T cells from peripheral blood mononuclear cells, obtained after pregnancy. The origin of the receptors is a female donor with multiple sclerosis, enrolled in a pregnancy study. CDR3s include the opening cysteine and the closing phenylalanine or tryptophan. The order of the fields is V gene, J gene, clone size, D gene, CDR3 protein, CDR3 DNA. The D gene is left open where the match is weak. Clone size is given for some rows only: seen once, a few or many times, or a class if the clone is expanded.

>TRBV19|TRBJ1-1|-|TRBD1
CASSEGQGNTEAFF
TGTGCCAGTAGTGAGGGACAGGGGAACACTGAAGCTTTCTTT
>TRBV27|TRBJ2-7|-|TRBD2
CASSLSSGRLYEQYF
TGTGCCAGCAGTTTATCGTCCGGGAGGCTCTACGAGCAGTACTTC
>TRBV30|TRBJ1-2|once|TRBD1
CAWSWGTDGYTF
TGTGCCTGGAGTTGGGGGACAGATGGCTACACCTTC
>TRBV4-3|TRBJ1-1|-|TRBD1
CASSHRGQLPGVF
TGCGCCAGCAGCCACAGGGGACAGCTCCCCGGGGTCTTT
>TRBV29-1|TRBJ2-5|-|TRBD2
CSVEVTGGRWETQYF
TGCAGCGTTGAAGTGACGGGAGGAAGGTGGGAGACCCAGTACTTC
>TRBV19|TRBJ2-5|-|TRBD1
CASSPPGQPHQETQYF
TGTGCCAGTAGTCCCCCGGGACAGCCTCACCAAGAGACCCAGTACTTC
>TRBV2|TRBJ2-2|-|TRBD1
CASSEGTANTGELFF
TGTGCCAGCAGTGAGGGGACAGCGAACACCGGGGAGCTGTTTTTT
>TRBV19|TRBJ2-1|once|TRBD2
CASSLGTTEQFF
TGTGCCAGTAGTCTCGGGACTACTGAGCAGTTCTTC
>TRBV19|TRBJ1-1|-|-
CASSSRRGSSTEAFF
TGTGCCAGTAGTTCCCGAAGAGGATCTAGCACTGAAGCTTTCTTT
>TRBV11-2|TRBJ2-7|-|TRBD2
CASSLAPAGSEQYF
TGTGCCAGCAGCTTAGCACCAGCGGGGAGCGAGCAGTACTTC
>TRBV7-6|TRBJ1-2|-|TRBD1
CASSLDRTGGGYGYTF
TGTGCCAGCAGCTTAGATAGGACAGGGGGTGGATATGGCTACACCTTC
>TRBV9|TRBJ1-1|-|-
CASSVVAGRYTEAFF
TGTGCCAGCAGCGTAGTGGCAGGGAGGTACACTGAAGCTTTCTTT
>TRBV19|TRBJ1-1|-|TRBD1
CASSTGGDTEAFF
TGTGCCAGTAGTACAGGGGGAGACACTGAAGCTTTCTTT
>TRBV9|TRBJ2-7|-|-
CASSVDDSYEQYF
TGTGCCAGCAGCGTAGATGACAGCTACGAGCAGTACTTC
>TRBV4-1|TRBJ2-3|-|-
CASSQEGRLTDTQYF
TGCGCCAGCAGCCAAGAAGGGAGGCTCACAGATACGCAGTATTTT